This record concerns one T cell receptor beta chain sequence. Its antigen is still unknown. This record belongs to a study of cytomegalovirus exposure and HLA in healthy donors. The study, taken as a whole, reports: Solely CMV serostatus was available to characterize immune exposure. Reportedly, cytomegalovirus status was diagnosed with high sensitivity and specificity. A missense DCLRE1C variant was associated with V- and J-gene trimming of TCR beta chains in a later analysis, and an independent cohort replicated the association.

60 Vbeta and 13 Jbeta primers were used in PCR. The table came from immunoSEQ multiplex PCR; TCRdb's copy has only in-frame clones and leaves some out. The sample yields some 150,000 clones, 82% seen once. The V gene lost 2 bases and the J gene lost 2 bases, with 15 bases spanning the gap. The CDR3 has 16 amino acids. The germline gives CDR1 SGHRS, CDR2 YFSETQ. This receptor was taken from a man aged 50 or older in good health and CMV-seropositive. Sequences were obtained from PBMCs. This chain connects TRBV5-1 to TRBJ2-3; D perhaps matches TRBD1 (8 bases). CDR3 coding DNA: TGCGCCAGCAGCTTTTCCACAGGGGGGGACACAGATACGCAGTATTTT. Translated, it gives CASSFSTGGDTDTQYF.